This T cell receptor (beta chain) derives from a study of shared clonotypes between healthy human individuals. General observations from the study: Non-shared clonotypes had lower generation probabilities than those shared by all four donors.

Germline assignment: CDR1 MDHEN and CDR2 SYDVKM. The V end was cut by 6 bases, the J end by 0 bases, with 12 bases between. The CDR3 sequence is 15 residues long. Naive CD8 cells comprised CD45RO-negative, CCR7-positively selected cells, excluding terminally differentiated effector memory CD45RA+ cells. Recent vaccinations or acute infections were absent in the healthy HIV-negative adult donors. This clone was picked up one time. Its specificity is not known. Repertoires were generated with immunoSEQ multiplex PCR, while TCRdb's copy carries only in-frame clones and drops some. The data contain approximately 2,000,000 clones, just under 95% of them singletons.

The clonotype comes from a young man in good health. Some clones in this sample may be carry-over from other donors' samples. Sequenced sample: naive CD8+ T cells from PBMCs. The rearrangement uses TRBV28 and TRBJ2-1, with D possibly being TRBD1 (6 bases). CDR3 protein: CASRRGRSSYNEQFF. The CDR3 DNA is TGTGCCAGCAGGAGGGGGAGAAGCTCCTACAATGAGCAGTTCTTC.